These T cell receptor beta chains were read from a single sample in a study of blood T cell repertoires in COVID-19. Using immunoSEQ multiplex PCR, the repertoire was profiled, and TCRdb retains in-frame clones only, with some absent. The data show 300,000 or so clones, more than 75% seen once. The sequenced material came from PBMCs or T cells enriched from blood (not recorded which). The receptors shown here come from a woman aged 18-29 years who had recovered from COVID-19. Each CDR3 is given without its conserved first and last residue.

v_gene: TRBV13; j_gene: TRBJ1-4; CDR3aa: ASSLGQGDEKLF
v_gene: TRBV25-1; j_gene: TRBJ1-1; CDR3aa: ASSPTGGGTEAF
v_gene: TRBV6-5; j_gene: TRBJ1-4; CDR3aa: ASSSGLTGGKLF
v_gene: TRBV28; j_gene: TRBJ2-5; CDR3aa: ASLGRGRQETQY
v_gene: TRBV9; j_gene: TRBJ2-3; CDR3aa: ASSSGVAGQTQY
v_gene: TRBV5-6; j_gene: TRBJ2-2; CDR3aa: ASSSPGLGGAGELF
v_gene: TRBV19; j_gene: TRBJ1-2; CDR3aa: ATTQGLRGYT
v_gene: TRBV30; j_gene: TRBJ1-2; CDR3aa: AWSVLPGGRGYT
v_gene: TRBV18; j_gene: TRBJ2-1; CDR3aa: ASSPPLAGGSYNEQF
v_gene: TRBV19; j_gene: TRBJ1-1; CDR3aa: ASSIHRGSMNTEAF
v_gene: TRBV27; j_gene: TRBJ1-3; CDR3aa: ASTRTGAGNTIY
v_gene: TRBV2; j_gene: TRBJ2-6; CDR3aa: ASTLLAGGANVLT
v_gene: TRBV27; j_gene: TRBJ2-7; CDR3aa: ASSLRGPYEQY
v_gene: TRBV15; j_gene: TRBJ1-6; CDR3aa: ATSREVGGNSPLH
v_gene: TRBV5-6; j_gene: TRBJ2-1; CDR3aa: ASGRPGPNNNEQF
v_gene: TRBV18; j_gene: TRBJ1-1; CDR3aa: ASTPLLNTEAF
v_gene: TRBV6-5; j_gene: TRBJ2-1; CDR3aa: ASSPFEGSYNEQF
v_gene: TRBV11-2; j_gene: TRBJ2-1; CDR3aa: ASSLAGGAYNEQF
v_gene: TRBV28; j_gene: TRBJ1-2; CDR3aa: ASSFSSGVYGYT
v_gene: TRBV24-1; j_gene: TRBJ2-1; CDR3aa: ATSDHLTSGGASHYNEQF
v_gene: TRBV27; j_gene: TRBJ2-2; CDR3aa: ASSPTNTGELF
v_gene: TRBV19; j_gene: TRBJ1-2; CDR3aa: ASSIWARALYGYT
v_gene: TRBV5-1; j_gene: TRBJ2-1; CDR3aa: ASSFGQEILHEQF
v_gene: TRBV5-1; j_gene: TRBJ2-2; CDR3aa: ASSFSGSSTGELF
v_gene: TRBV5-1; j_gene: TRBJ2-1; CDR3aa: ASSLQLAGHNEQF
v_gene: TRBV7-9; j_gene: TRBJ2-1; CDR3aa: ASSRTSGGDNEQF
v_gene: TRBV19; j_gene: TRBJ2-3; CDR3aa: ASSIARHSTDTQY
v_gene: TRBV7-9; j_gene: TRBJ2-7; CDR3aa: ASSRGVGLNEQY
v_gene: TRBV9; j_gene: TRBJ2-1; CDR3aa: ASSLDRGNHNEQF
v_gene: TRBV4-1; j_gene: TRBJ2-7; CDR3aa: ASSQAGYEQY